These 29 T cell receptor beta chains came from one sample sequenced in a study of OX40 agonist ivuxolimab in advanced cancers. Assay: immunoSEQ multiplex PCR; the TCRdb copy retains only in-frame clones and omits some. The sample contains more than 50,000 clones, more than 85% of which appear only once. The source material was CD4+ or CD8+ T cells sorted from blood, sampled in a trial of the OX40 agonist ivuxolimab. The source is an adult with an advanced solid tumor such as melanoma, head and neck, liver or kidney cancer.

V and J are TRBV5-1 and TRBJ1-2; D is ambiguous. Germline CDR1 and CDR2: SGHRS and YFSETQ. The CDR3 runs to 13 residues. V was cut by 0 bases and J by 0 bases, with 3 bases left in between. The CDR3 loop is CASSLAPNYGYTF. The CDR3 DNA follows: TGCGCCAGCAGCTTGGCCCCTAACTATGGCTACACCTTC. Combining the CDR3 with reference TRBV5-1 and TRBJ1-2 gives the whole variable domain KAGVTQTPRYLIKTRGQQVTLSCSPISGHRSVSWYQQTPGQGLQFLFEYFSETQRNKGNFPGRFSGRQFSNSRSEMNVSTLELGDSALYLCASSLAPNYGYTFGSGTRLTVV.

This clone was observed a single time. The chain joins TRBV11-2 to TRBJ2-1; the match to TRBD2 covers 9 bases. Trimming cost V 5 bases and J 4 bases; bases outside gene matches: 9. The CDR3 is made up of 16 amino acids. Germline CDR1 and CDR2: SGHAT and FQNNGV. The CDR3 DNA is TGTGCCAGCAGCCAAAGGCGGGGGGGCGGGTACAATGAGCAGTTCTTC. This translates into CASSQRRGGGYNEQFF.

The rearrangement links TRBV13 to TRBJ2-2, with D hard to call. Trimming stripped 1 base from V and 2 bases from J, with 5 bases between. The CDR3 is made up of 14 amino acids. Germline CDR1 is PRHDT and CDR2 is FYEKMQ (reference sequence). DNA for the CDR3: TGTGCCAGCAGCTTAGACCGTAACACCGGGGAGCTGTTTTTT. Translating it yields CASSLDRNTGELFF.

The chain links TRBV7-2 to TRBJ2-3, with D possibly being TRBD1 (6 bases). The CDR3 contains 16 residues. Germline loops: CDR1 SGHTA, CDR2 FQGNSA. Trimming stripped 1 base from V and 6 bases from J, with 17 bases between. Here the CDR3 reads CASSLGWTVSLDTQYF. CDR3 coding DNA: TGTGCCAGCAGCTTAGGGTGGACAGTTTCCTTGGATACGCAGTATTTT.

This sequence joins TRBV6-1 and TRBJ1-5, with unresolved D. The CDR3 has 12 amino acids. The V end lost 2 bases, the J end lost 11 bases, and 10 bases lay between the germline ends. Germline CDR1 MNHNS, CDR2 SASEGT. The DNA of the CDR3 is TGTGCCAGCAGTGAAATCGGGCCAGCCCAGCATTTT. This translates into CASSEIGPAQHF.

CDR3 nucleotides: TGTGCCAGCAGCTTATTGCCAGGGCCATCCGCTGAAGCTTTCTTT. Its translation: CASSLLPGPSAEAFF. This rearrangement joins TRBV7-6 to TRBJ1-1, with a possible D match to TRBD1 (5 bases). Between the trimmed V and J ends, which lost 2 bases and 6 bases, there was a span of 16 bases. The germline CDR1 and CDR2 sequences are SGHVS and FNYEAQ. The CDR3 is 15 residues long.

The chain is built from TRBV4-1 and TRBJ2-2, with a possible D match to TRBD2 (5 bases). CDR3 length: 14 amino acids. Germline lookup yields CDR1 MGHRA and CDR2 YSYEKL. Trimming shortened V by 1 base and J by 6 bases, and 9 bases separated the two germline ends. The CDR3 protein is CASSQVGAAGELFF. CDR3 DNA sequence: TGCGCCAGCAGCCAAGTGGGAGCCGCCGGGGAGCTGTTTTTT.

CDR3 DNA sequence: TGTGCCAGCAGCGGCCGGGACAGGAAGTACGGCTACACCTTC. Translation: CASSGRDRKYGYTF. The chain employs TRBV5-4 and TRBJ1-2, with 8 nucleotides matching TRBD1. Germline CDR1 is SGHNT and CDR2 is YYREEE (reference sequence). The V gene end was trimmed by 4 bases and the J gene end by 8 bases; junction bases not matched to a gene: 10. The CDR3 totals 14 residues.

The gene calls are TRBV11-2 and TRBJ1-2, with 10 bases lining up with TRBD1. Per germline, CDR1 SGHAT and CDR2 FQNNGV. The CDR3 has 13 residues. The V gene end was trimmed by 5 bases and the J gene end by 8 bases; junction bases not matched to a gene: 5. CDR3 in amino acids: CASSAGTGDGYTF. The CDR3 coding sequence is TGTGCCAGCAGCGCCGGGACAGGGGACGGCTACACCTTC.

The rearrangement uses TRBV19 and TRBJ2-1; 8 nucleotides match TRBD2. Germline trimming cut 7 bases from V and 4 bases from J; bases unmatched to any gene: 6. The CDR3 runs to 14 residues. Germline CDR1 is LNHDA and CDR2 is SQIVND (reference sequence). The CDR3 loop reads CASISPGGYNEQFF. DNA of the CDR3: TGTGCCAGTATCTCCCCGGGGGGGTACAATGAGCAGTTCTTC.

The rearrangement links TRBV7-6 to TRBJ2-5, with D hard to call. The V end lost 5 bases, the J end lost 1 base, and 14 bases lay between the germline ends. Germline CDR1 and CDR2: SGHVS and FNYEAQ. This CDR3 spans 15 amino acids. CDR3 nucleotides: TGTGCCAGCAGCGTGAGGCCTAACTCCCAAGAGACCCAGTACTTC. Residues: CASSVRPNSQETQYF. The full variable domain, in which reference TRBV7-6 and TRBJ2-5 provide the parts outside the CDR3, is GAGVSQSPRYKVTKRGQDVALRCDPISGHVSLYWYRQALGQGPEFLTYFNYEAQQDKSGLPNDRFSAERPEGSISTLTIQRTEQRDSAMYRCASSVRPNSQETQYFGPGTRLLVL.

The CDR3 here is CASSQDPEGATPLHF. CDR3 in DNA: TGTGCCAGCAGCCAAGATCCGGAGGGGGCAACACCCCTCCACTTT. J is TRBJ1-6 and V is TRBV4-2; 7 bases align to TRBD1. The CDR3 extends over 15 amino acids. Germline loops: CDR1 LGHNA, CDR2 YNFKEQ. V shed 0 bases and J 11 bases; nucleotides not matched to a gene: 7.

The chain combines TRBV15 with TRBJ1-1; D uncertain. This CDR3 has 13 amino acids. The germline V and J ends were trimmed by 3 bases and 8 bases, with 13 bases remaining between them. The germline V gene encodes CDR1 LNHNV and CDR2 YYDKDF (reference sequence). As DNA, the CDR3 is TGTGCCACCAGCAGTAGGAGCAGGCAAGAAGCTTTCTTT. Protein: CATSSRSRQEAFF.

The V call is TRBV4-1, the J call TRBJ1-2; no clear D gene. The CDR3 consists of 13 residues. Germline V CDR1 and CDR2: MGHRA, YSYEKL. V lost 4 bases and J 7 bases, leaving 13 bases between the germline ends. The DNA for the CDR3 is TGCGCCAGCAGCCCCAGTTTTGGGTCTGGCTACACCTTC. It translates to CASSPSFGSGYTF.

J is TRBJ2-7 and V is TRBV30; the match to TRBD1 covers 7 bases. The V and J ends lost 4 bases and 5 bases, in that order; junction bases with no gene match: 5. Germline CDR1 is GTSNPN and CDR2 is SVGIG (reference sequence). The CDR3 covers 12 residues. The CDR3 spells CAWNLGQHEQYF. The CDR3 DNA follows: TGTGCCTGGAATTTGGGACAGCACGAGCAGTACTTC.

Only a few counts were recorded for this clone. CDR3: CASSLGVFYGYTF. For the CDR3, the DNA is TGTGCCAGCAGCTTGGGAGTTTTCTATGGCTACACCTTC. This chain uses TRBV7-8 with TRBJ1-2; no clear D. The CDR3 has 13 amino acids. Trimming removed 3 bases from V and 4 bases from J, with 9 bases in between. Germline lookup yields CDR1 SGHVS and CDR2 FQNEAQ.

The chain is built from TRBV4-1 and TRBJ2-4; a possible D gene is TRBD2 (6 bases). The length of the CDR3 is 22 residues. Germline CDR1 is MGHRA and CDR2 is YSYEKL. Deletions cut 0 bases from V and 1 base from J, with 28 bases between. The CDR3 bases are TGCGCCAGCAGCCAAGATACCCAGTCCCAACCGGTGGGGGACTTGGCCAAAAACATTCAGTACTTC. Translated: CASSQDTQSQPVGDLAKNIQYF.

The V call is TRBV19, the J call TRBJ2-7, with no clear D. The CDR3 spans 15 residues. V gave up 2 bases and J gave up 5 bases, with 16 bases separating them. Germline V gene sequence: CDR1 LNHDA, CDR2 SQIVND (reference sequence). In DNA form, the CDR3 reads TGTGCCAGTAGTATATCGCGATCGTGGGCTGACGAGCAGTACTTC. It codes for CASSISRSWADEQYF.

The chain is built from TRBV7-3 and TRBJ1-2; D is unclear. Germline loops: CDR1 SGHTA, CDR2 FQGTGA. The CDR3 runs 12 residues. The V end was cut by 2 bases, the J end by 8 bases, with 9 bases between. Here the CDR3 reads CASSLGSVGYTF. The DNA for the CDR3 is TGTGCCAGCAGCTTAGGCTCAGTGGGCTACACCTTC.

The V call is TRBV9, the J call TRBJ2-1; D is uncertain. There are 13 residues in the CDR3. CDR1 SGDLS and CDR2 YYNGEE come from the germline V gene. The ends were cut back, 2 bases at V and 10 bases at J, with 13 bases in the middle. CDR3 sequence: CASSVSDVGEQFF. The CDR3 DNA reads TGTGCCAGCAGCGTTTCCGACGTGGGAGAGCAGTTCTTC.

This chain links TRBV7-6 with TRBJ1-6; D not certain. V was pared by 5 bases and J by 0 bases, with 14 bases between. Germline assignment: CDR1 SGHVS and CDR2 FNYEAQ. The CDR3 loop spans 17 amino acids. The CDR3 nucleotides read TGTGCCAGCAGCCCAACCCCGGGGAGCTCCTATAATTCACCCCTCCACTTT. Its translation: CASSPTPGSSYNSPLHF.

For the CDR3, the DNA is TGTGCCAGCAGTTTATTGATGGGTACTGAAGCTTTCTTT. This sequence encodes CASSLLMGTEAFF. The gene calls are TRBV27 and TRBJ1-1; D is uncertain. Germline CDR1 MNHEY, CDR2 SMNVEV (reference sequence). The CDR3 runs 13 residues. V shed 1 base and J shed 5 bases, with 8 bases lying between them.

This chain uses TRBV10-2 with TRBJ1-2; possibly TRBD1 for D (6 bases). V lost 0 bases and J 7 bases, leaving 9 bases between the germline ends. CDR3 length equals 13 residues. Germline CDR1 reads WSHSY; CDR2 reads SAAADI. CDR3 in amino acids: CASSESWTAGYTF. The DNA of the CDR3 is TGCGCCAGCAGTGAGTCGTGGACAGCTGGCTACACCTTC.

The chain recombines TRBV7-9 with TRBJ1-4; D uncertain. The germline V gene has CDR1 SEHNR and CDR2 FQNEAQ (reference sequence). This CDR3 contains 13 residues. The V and J ends lost 1 base and 5 bases respectively, with 5 bases between them. The DNA for the CDR3 is TGTGCCAGCAGCTTAGAGTTAAATGAAAAACTGTTTTTT. As protein: CASSLELNEKLFF.

The chain couples TRBV27 to TRBJ2-7; D possibly corresponds to TRBD1 (5 bases). The germline gives CDR1 MNHEY, CDR2 SMNVEV (reference sequence). This CDR3 is built from 16 residues. V was pared by 5 bases and J by 5 bases, with 22 bases between. The CDR3 DNA follows: TGTGCCAGCAGTCCCCTCTTGTCCAGGGATAGCAACGAGCAGTACTTC. Translated, it gives CASSPLLSRDSNEQYF.

The V and J genes are TRBV27 and TRBJ1-2; 8 bases agree with TRBD1. This CDR3 has 15 amino acids. The V gene's germline CDR1 is MNHEY and CDR2 SMNVEV (reference sequence). V lost 2 bases, J lost 4 bases, and 6 bases stayed unmatched. CDR3 bases: TGTGCCAGCAGTTTAGGCGCCGGGACAGGCTATGGCTACACCTTC. Protein product: CASSLGAGTGYGYTF.

As concerns this clone: Sequence at one end of the junction differs from germline and may be a read error. V gene TRBV11-2 combines with J gene TRBJ1-2; TRBD1 is a possible D gene (5 bases). Germline V gene lookup returns CDR1 SGHAT and CDR2 FQNNGV. The CDR3 is 16 residues long. CDR3 region: CASNLGGGRGNYGYTF. Written as DNA, the CDR3 is TGTGCCAGCAACTTAGGAGGTGGAAGGGGAAACTATGGCTACACCTTC.

This clone was counted once. This chain connects TRBV4-1 to TRBJ2-7, with TRBD1 matching 7 bases. After removal of 4 bases from V and 6 bases from J, the junction contained 6 bases not matched to a gene. Germline V gene data show CDR1 as MGHRA and CDR2 as YSYEKL. The CDR3 is made up of 13 amino acids. CDR3 protein: CASSLSRGREQYF. The CDR3 nucleotides read TGCGCCAGCAGCCTATCTAGGGGGCGCGAGCAGTACTTC.

This chain uses TRBV2 with TRBJ2-7; perhaps D is TRBD1 or TRBD2 (5 bases each). The CDR3 has 12 amino acids. Trimming cost V 8 bases and J 6 bases, with 14 bases left between them. CDR1 and CDR2 (germline): SNHLY, FYNNEI. CDR3 nucleotide sequence: TGTGCCAGCGAGGGGAGAGGGATCGAGCAGTACTTC. Its translation is CASEGRGIEQYF.